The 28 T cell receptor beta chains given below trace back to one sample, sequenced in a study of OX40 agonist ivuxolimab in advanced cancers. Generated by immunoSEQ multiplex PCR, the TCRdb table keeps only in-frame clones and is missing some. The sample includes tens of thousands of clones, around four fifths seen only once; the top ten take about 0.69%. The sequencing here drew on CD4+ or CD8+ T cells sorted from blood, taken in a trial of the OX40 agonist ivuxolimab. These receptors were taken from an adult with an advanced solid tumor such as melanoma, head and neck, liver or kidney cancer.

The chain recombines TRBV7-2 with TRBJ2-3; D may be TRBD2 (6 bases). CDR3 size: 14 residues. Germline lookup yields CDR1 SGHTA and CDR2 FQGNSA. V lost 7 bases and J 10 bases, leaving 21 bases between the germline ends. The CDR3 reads CASTRRRGGSAQYF. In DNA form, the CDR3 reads TGTGCCAGCACCCGGAGGAGGGGAGGCTCGGCGCAGTATTTT.

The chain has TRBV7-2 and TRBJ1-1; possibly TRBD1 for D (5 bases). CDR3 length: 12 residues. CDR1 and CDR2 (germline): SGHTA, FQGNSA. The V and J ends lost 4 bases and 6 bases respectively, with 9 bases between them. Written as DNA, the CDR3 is TGTGCCAGCAGCTCAGGGTGGTCTGAAGCTTTCTTT. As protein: CASSSGWSEAFF.

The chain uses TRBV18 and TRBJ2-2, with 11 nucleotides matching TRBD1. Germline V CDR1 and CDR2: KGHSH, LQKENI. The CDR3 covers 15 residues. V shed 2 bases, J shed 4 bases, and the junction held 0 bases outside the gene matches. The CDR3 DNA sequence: TGTGCCAGCTCACCAGGGACAGGGGGCACCGGGGAGCTGTTTTTT. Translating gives CASSPGTGGTGELFF.

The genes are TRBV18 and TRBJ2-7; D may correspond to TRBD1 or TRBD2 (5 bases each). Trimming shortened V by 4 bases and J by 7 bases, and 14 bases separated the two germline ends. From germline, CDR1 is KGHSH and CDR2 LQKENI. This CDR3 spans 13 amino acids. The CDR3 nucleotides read TGTGCCAGCTCACTACTAGAGACAGAGGAGCAGTACTTC. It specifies CASSLLETEEQYF.

The CDR3 sequence is CASSGPFGANEQFF. CDR3 sequence (DNA): TGTGCCAGCAGTGGGCCTTTCGGAGCCAATGAGCAGTTCTTC. The chain uses TRBV6-5 and TRBJ2-1; D is unclear. V was pared by 5 bases and J by 6 bases, with 14 bases between. The length of the CDR3 is 14 residues. Germline assignment: CDR1 MNHEY and CDR2 SVGAGI.

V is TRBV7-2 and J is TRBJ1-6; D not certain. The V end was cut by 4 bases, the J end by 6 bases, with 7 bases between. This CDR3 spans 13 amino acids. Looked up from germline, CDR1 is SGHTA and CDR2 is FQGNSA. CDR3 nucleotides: TGTGCCAGCAGCTCTAGTAGTAATTCACCCCTCCACTTT. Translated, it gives CASSSSSNSPLHF.

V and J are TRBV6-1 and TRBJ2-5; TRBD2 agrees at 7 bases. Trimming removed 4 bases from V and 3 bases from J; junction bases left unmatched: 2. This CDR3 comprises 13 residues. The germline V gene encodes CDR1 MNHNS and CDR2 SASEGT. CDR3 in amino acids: CASSVGGEETQYF. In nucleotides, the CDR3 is TGTGCCAGCAGTGTTGGGGGGGAAGAGACCCAGTACTTC.

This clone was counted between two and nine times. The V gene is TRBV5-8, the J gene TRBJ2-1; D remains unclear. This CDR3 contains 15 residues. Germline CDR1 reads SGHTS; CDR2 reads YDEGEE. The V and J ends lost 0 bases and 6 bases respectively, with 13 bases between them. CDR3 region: CASSLDPGLPNEQFF. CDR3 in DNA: TGTGCCAGCAGCTTGGATCCGGGCCTTCCCAATGAGCAGTTCTTC. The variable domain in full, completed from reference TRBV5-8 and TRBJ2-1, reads EAGVTQSPTHLIKTRGQQATLRCSPISGHTSVYWYQQALGLGLQFLLWYDEGEERNRGNFPPRFSGRQFPNYSSELNVNALELEDSALYLCASSLDPGLPNEQFFGPGTRLTVL.

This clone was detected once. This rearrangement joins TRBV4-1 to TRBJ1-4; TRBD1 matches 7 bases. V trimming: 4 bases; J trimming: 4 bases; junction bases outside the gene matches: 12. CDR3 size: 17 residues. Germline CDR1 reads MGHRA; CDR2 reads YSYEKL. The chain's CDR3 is CASSRWTGDRVNEKLFF. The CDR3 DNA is TGCGCCAGCAGCCGATGGACTGGGGACAGAGTTAATGAAAAACTGTTTTTT.

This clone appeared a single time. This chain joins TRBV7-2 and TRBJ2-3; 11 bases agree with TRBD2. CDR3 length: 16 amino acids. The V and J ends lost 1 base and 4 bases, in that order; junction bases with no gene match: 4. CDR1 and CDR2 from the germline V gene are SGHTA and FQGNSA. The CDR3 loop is CASSLVSGGGPDTQYF. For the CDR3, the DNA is TGTGCCAGCAGCTTAGTTAGCGGGGGGGGTCCAGATACGCAGTATTTT.

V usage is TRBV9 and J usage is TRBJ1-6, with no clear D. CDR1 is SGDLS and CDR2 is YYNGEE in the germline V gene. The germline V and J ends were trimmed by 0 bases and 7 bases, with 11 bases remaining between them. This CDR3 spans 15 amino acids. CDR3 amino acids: CASSVGRSSNSPLHF. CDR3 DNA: TGTGCCAGCAGCGTAGGACGGAGCAGCAATTCACCCCTCCACTTT. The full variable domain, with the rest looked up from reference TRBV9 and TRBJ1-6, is DSGVTQTPKHLITATGQRVTLRCSPRSGDLSVYWYQQSLDQGLQFLIQYYNGEERAKGNILERFSAQQFPDLHSELNLSSLELGDSALYFCASSVGRSSNSPLHFGNGTRLTVT.

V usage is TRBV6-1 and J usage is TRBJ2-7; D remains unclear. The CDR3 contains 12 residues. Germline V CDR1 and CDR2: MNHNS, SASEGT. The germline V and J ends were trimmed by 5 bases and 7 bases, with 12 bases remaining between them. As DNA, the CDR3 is TGTGCCAGCAGTTCTGTCGGTGGAGAGCAGTACTTC. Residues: CASSSVGGEQYF.

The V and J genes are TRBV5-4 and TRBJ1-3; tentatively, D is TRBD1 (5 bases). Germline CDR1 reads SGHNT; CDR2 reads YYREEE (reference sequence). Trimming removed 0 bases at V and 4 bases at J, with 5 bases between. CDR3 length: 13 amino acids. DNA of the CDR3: TGTGCCAGCAGCTTGGGGGGCGGAAACACCATATATTTT. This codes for CASSLGGGNTIYF.

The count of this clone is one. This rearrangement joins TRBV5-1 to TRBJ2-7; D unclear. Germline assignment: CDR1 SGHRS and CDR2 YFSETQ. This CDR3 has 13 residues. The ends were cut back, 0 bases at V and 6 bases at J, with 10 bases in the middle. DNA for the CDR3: TGCGCCAGCAGCTTGGATTTGACCCCCGAGCAGTACTTC. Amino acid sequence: CASSLDLTPEQYF.

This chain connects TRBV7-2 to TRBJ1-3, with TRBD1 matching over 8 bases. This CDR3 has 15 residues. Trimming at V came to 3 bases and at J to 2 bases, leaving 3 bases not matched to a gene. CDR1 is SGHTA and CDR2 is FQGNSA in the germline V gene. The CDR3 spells CASSFGQGPGNTIYF. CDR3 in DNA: TGTGCCAGCAGCTTCGGACAGGGCCCTGGAAACACCATATATTTT.

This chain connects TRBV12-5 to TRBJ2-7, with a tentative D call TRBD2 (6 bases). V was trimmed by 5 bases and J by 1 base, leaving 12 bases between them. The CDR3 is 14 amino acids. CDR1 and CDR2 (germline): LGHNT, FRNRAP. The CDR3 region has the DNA TGTGCTAGTGGTCCCAGGGACTTATCCTACGAGCAGTACTTC. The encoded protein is CASGPRDLSYEQYF.

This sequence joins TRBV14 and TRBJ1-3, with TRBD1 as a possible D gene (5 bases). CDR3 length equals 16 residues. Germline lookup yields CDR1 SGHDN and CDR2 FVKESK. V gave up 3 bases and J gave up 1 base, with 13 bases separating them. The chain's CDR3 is CASSHRTAGSGNTIYF. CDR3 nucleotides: TGTGCCAGCAGCCACCGAACGGCAGGGTCTGGAAACACCATATATTTT.

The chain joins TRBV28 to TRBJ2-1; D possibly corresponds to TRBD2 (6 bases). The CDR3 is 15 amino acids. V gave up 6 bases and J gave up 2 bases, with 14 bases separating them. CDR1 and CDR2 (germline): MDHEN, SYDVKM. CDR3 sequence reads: CASRGTLFTYNEQFF. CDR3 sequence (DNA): TGTGCCAGCAGGGGGACTCTATTCACCTACAATGAGCAGTTCTTC.

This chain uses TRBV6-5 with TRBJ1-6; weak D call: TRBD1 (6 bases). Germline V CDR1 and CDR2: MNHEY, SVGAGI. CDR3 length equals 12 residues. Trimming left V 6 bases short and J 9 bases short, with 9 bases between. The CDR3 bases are TGTGCCAGCAGACAGGGTGCTTCACCCCTCCACTTT. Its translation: CASRQGASPLHF.

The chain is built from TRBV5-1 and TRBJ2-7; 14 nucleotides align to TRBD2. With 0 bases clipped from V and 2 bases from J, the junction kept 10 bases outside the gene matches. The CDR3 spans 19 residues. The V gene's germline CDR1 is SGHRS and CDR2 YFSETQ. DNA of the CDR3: TGCGCCAGCAGCTTGGCATGGCGGACTAGCGGGGGGTTTACCTACGAGCAGTACTTC. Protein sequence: CASSLAWRTSGGFTYEQYF. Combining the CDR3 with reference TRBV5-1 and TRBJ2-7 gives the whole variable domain KAGVTQTPRYLIKTRGQQVTLSCSPISGHRSVSWYQQTPGQGLQFLFEYFSETQRNKGNFPGRFSGRQFSNSRSEMNVSTLELGDSALYLCASSLAWRTSGGFTYEQYFGPGTRLTVT.

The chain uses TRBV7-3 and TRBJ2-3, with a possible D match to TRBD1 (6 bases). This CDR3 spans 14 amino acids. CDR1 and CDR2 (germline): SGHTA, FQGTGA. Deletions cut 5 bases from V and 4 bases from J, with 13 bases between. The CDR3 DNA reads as TGTGCCAGCAGCCCTCAGACAGGTGCAGATACGCAGTATTTT. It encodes CASSPQTGADTQYF.

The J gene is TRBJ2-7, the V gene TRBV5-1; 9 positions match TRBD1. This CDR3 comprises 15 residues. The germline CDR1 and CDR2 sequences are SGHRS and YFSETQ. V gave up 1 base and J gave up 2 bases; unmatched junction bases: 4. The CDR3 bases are TGCGCCAGCAGCTTGAACAGGGGGCCTACCTACGAGCAGTACTTC. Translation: CASSLNRGPTYEQYF. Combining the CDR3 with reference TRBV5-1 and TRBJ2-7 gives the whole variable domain KAGVTQTPRYLIKTRGQQVTLSCSPISGHRSVSWYQQTPGQGLQFLFEYFSETQRNKGNFPGRFSGRQFSNSRSEMNVSTLELGDSALYLCASSLNRGPTYEQYFGPGTRLTVT.

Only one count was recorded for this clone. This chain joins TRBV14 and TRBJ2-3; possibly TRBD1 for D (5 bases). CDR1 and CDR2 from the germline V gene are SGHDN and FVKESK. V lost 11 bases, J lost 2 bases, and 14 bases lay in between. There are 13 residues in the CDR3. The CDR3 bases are TGTGCCGGACAAGATGGTTTCACAGATACGCAGTATTTT. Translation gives CAGQDGFTDTQYF.

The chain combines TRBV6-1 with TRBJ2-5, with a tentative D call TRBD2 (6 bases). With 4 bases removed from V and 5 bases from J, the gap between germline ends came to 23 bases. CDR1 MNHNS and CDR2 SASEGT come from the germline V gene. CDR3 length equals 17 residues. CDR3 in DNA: TGTGCCAGCAGTGCGGCGGGGTGGACTCCCCGCTTGGAGACCCAGTACTTC. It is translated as CASSAAGWTPRLETQYF.

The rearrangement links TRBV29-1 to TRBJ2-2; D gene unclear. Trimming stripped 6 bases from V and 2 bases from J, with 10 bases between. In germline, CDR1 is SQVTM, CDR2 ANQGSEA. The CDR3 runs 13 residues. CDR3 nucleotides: TGCAGCGTCGCCCCCCTAAACACCGGGGAGCTGTTTTTT. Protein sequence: CSVAPLNTGELFF.

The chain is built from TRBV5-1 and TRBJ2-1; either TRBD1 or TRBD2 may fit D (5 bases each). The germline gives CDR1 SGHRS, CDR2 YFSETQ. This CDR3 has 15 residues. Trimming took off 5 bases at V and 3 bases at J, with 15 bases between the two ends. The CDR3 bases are TGCGCCAGCAGTCGCTCCGGGACGGTCTACAATGAGCAGTTCTTC. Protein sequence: CASSRSGTVYNEQFF.

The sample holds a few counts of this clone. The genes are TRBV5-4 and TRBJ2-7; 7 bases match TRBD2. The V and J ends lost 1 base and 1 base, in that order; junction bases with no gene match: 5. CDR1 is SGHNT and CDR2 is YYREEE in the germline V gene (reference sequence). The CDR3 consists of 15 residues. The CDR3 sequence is CASSLRGGGSYEQYF. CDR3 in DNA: TGTGCCAGCAGCTTGCGAGGCGGGGGTTCCTACGAGCAGTACTTC.

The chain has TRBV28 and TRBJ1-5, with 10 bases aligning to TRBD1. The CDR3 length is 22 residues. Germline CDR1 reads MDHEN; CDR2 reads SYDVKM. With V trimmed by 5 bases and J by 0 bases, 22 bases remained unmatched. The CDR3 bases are TGTGCCAGCAGTCCTCATGGGGGGTTCGGGACAGGGGACTCCTATAGCAATCAGCCCCAGCATTTT. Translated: CASSPHGGFGTGDSYSNQPQHF.